This T cell receptor beta chain was obtained from a study of vaccination and CD4 T cells after COVID-19. The wider study: Stimulation used overlapping spike peptides from SARS-CoV-2, HCoV-NL63, HCoV-OC43 and HCoV-229E.

Treatment reported: roughly 10-day PBMC culture with coronavirus spike peptide pools or control peptides (ViraFEST assay). The collection of CD4+ T cells from the unexposed donor took place before the COVID-19 pandemic (2011-2018). As regards this clonotype: The antigen remains unidentified.

Sequence data for DNA of cultured CD4+ T cells were generated by the Oncomine TCR Beta short-read assay. Using its own MiXCR run on the PCR reads, TCRdb lists one record per CDR3 protein. Among about 6,500 distinct CDR3 sequences listed, 47% were seen once. Trimming cost V 0 bases and J 10 bases, with 12 bases left between them. CDR1 and CDR2 (germline): SSHAT, FNYEAQ (reference sequence). This CDR3 contains 13 residues. The rearrangement joins TRBV7-7 to TRBJ2-5; perhaps TRBD2 as D (6 bases). The receptor was isolated from a human donor in good health. The specimen sequenced was CD4+ T cells from blood, cultured in vitro. CDR3 sequence reads: CASSLATGGIQYF. DNA of the CDR3: TGTGCCAGCAGCTTAGCAACCGGAGGGATCCAGTACTTC.